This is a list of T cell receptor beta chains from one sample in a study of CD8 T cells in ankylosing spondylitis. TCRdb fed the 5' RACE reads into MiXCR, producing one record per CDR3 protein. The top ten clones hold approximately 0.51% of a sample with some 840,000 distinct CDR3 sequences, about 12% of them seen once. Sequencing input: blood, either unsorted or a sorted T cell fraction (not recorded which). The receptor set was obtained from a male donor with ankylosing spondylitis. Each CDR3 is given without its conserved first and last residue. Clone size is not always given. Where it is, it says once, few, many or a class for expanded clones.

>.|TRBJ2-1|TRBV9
ASSVDSGGYNEQF
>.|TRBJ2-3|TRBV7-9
ASGGTSSPDTQY
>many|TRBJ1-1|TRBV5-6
ASSLEDRDRAF
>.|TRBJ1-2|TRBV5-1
ASSEGQTYGYT
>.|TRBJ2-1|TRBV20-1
SARVPGSSYNEQF
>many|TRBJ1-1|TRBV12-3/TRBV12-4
ASSYIHTEAF
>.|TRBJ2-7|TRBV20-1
SAREHAPFSYEQY
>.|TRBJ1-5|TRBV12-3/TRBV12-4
ASSDLGGSQPQH
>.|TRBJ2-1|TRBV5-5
ASSGLRGPRPNEQF
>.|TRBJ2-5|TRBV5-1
ASSELLAGGTETQY
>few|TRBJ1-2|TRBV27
ASSGLNYGYT
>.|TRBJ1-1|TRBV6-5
ASSYGGTATEAF
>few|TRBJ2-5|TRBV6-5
ASSYGNRETQY
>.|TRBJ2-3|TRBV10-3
AISGTGGSTDTQY
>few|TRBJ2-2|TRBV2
ASSARVTGELF
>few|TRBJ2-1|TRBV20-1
SARGTGGTIDEQF
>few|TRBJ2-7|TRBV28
AIGQGLNEQY